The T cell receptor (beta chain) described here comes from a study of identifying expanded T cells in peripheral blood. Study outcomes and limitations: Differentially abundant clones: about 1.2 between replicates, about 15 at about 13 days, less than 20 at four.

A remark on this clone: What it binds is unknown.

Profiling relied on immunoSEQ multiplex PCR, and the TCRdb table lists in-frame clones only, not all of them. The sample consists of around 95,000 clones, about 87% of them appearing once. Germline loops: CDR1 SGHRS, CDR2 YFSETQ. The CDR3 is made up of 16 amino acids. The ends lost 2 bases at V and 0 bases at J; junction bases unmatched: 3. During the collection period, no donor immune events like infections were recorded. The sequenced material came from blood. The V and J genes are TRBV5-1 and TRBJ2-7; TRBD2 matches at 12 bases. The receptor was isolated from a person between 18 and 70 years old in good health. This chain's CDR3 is CASSLTSGRSSYEQYF. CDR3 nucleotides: TGCGCCAGCAGCTTAACTAGCGGGAGGTCCTCCTACGAGCAGTACTTC.